Each of the 4 T cell receptor beta chains below was sequenced from the same sample in a study of gammadelta T cells during hepatitis C antiviral therapy. Using roughly 24-30 PCR cycles, TRG and TRD CDR3 amplicons were generated. mRNA extracted from sorted cells was used for cDNA synthesis. TCRdb reanalysed the reads using MiXCR and keeps one entry per CDR3 protein. This sample contains roughly five distinct CDR3 sequences. Noted treatment: sofosbuvir plus ledipasvir, interferon-free. Sequencing was performed on gamma-delta T cells from peripheral blood, taken at week 48 follow-up after direct-acting antiviral therapy. The receptors shown here come from an adult with chronic hepatitis C.

Turning to this clonotype: This beta chain is an off-target read within a library intended for gamma chains, so its frequency means little. The chain employs TRBV7-2 and TRBJ2-1; 8 positions match TRBD1. J lost 15 bases, V lost 3 bases, and 4 bases had no gene match. The CDR3 is made up of 11 amino acids. Germline CDR1 is SGHTA and CDR2 is FQGNSA. CDR3 in DNA: TGTGCCAGCAGCTTTGGACAGGGTCGGTTCTTC. Translation gives CASSFGQGRFF. Using reference TRBV7-2 and TRBJ2-1 for the parts outside the CDR3, the full variable domain is GAGVSQSPSNKVTEKGKDVELRCDPISGHTALYWYRQSLGQGLEFLIYFQGNSAPDKSGLPSDRFSAERTGGSVSTLTIQRTQQEDSAVYLCASSFGQGRFFGPGTRLTVL.

Note on this clonotype: This beta chain appears as a stray read in a library generated for gamma chains; its size is not informative. CDR3 nucleotide sequence: TGTGCCAGCAGTTACGATAGGGAGGGGGAAGCTTTCTTT. The encoded protein is CASSYDREGEAFF. This chain joins TRBV6-5 and TRBJ1-1; the D gene is possibly TRBD1 (5 bases). The V end lost 2 bases, the J end lost 8 bases, and 12 bases lay between the germline ends. This CDR3 is built from 13 residues. Germline V gene data show CDR1 as MNHEY and CDR2 as SVGAGI.

Points on this clonotype: Since the library was made to target gamma chains, this beta chain is a stray read and its abundance is not meaningful. The chain is built from TRBV6-1 and TRBJ2-7, with D perhaps matching TRBD1 (6 bases). This CDR3 spans 15 amino acids. Trimming cost V 2 bases and J 1 base, with 12 bases left between them. Germline V lookup: CDR1 MNHNS, CDR2 SASEGT. The CDR3 nucleotides read TGTGCCAGCAGTGAATTTCAGGGGCCGTCCTACGAGCAGTACTTC. Translating gives CASSEFQGPSYEQYF.

A note on this clonotype: Being off target in a library aimed at gamma chains, this beta chain has a size of little meaning. CDR3 coding DNA: TGTGCCAGTAGCATCCGTAGTCTCGCAACTAATGAAAAACTGTTTTTT. It encodes CASSIRSLATNEKLFF. The rearrangement links TRBV19 to TRBJ1-4; no clear D. In germline, CDR1 is LNHDA, CDR2 SQIVND (reference sequence). The CDR3 is 16 amino acids. The V and J ends lost 6 bases and 0 bases respectively, with 14 bases between them.